Described below is a single T cell receptor (beta chain) sequence and its context. TCRdb itself ran the 5' RACE reads through MiXCR, one entry per CDR3 protein. The data contain hundreds of thousands of distinct CDR3 sequences, about 20% of them singletons. The junction had 8 bases not matched to a gene; V was cut back by 4 bases and J by 6 bases. This CDR3 region has 13 residues. Germline CDR1 and CDR2: DFQATT and SNEGSKA (reference sequence). The data are from a study of identical twins. The same specimen was also included in a second study, on T cells expressing NK-cell markers.

This TCR derives from a woman aged 18-29 years in good health. Sequenced: PBMCs. The chain recombines TRBV20-1 with TRBJ2-7; 8 bases map to TRBD1. The CDR3 nucleotides read TGCAGTGCTAACGACGGACAGGGCGCCGAGCAGTACTTC. Its translation is CSANDGQGAEQYF.